The 6 T cell receptor beta chains reported below all come from one sample, sequenced in a study of early T cells in non-severe SARS-CoV-2 infection. TCRdb ran MiXCR on the 5' RACE reads and lists one entry per CDR3 protein. The data contain some 57,000 distinct CDR3 sequences, approximately 12% of them seen just once; the ten biggest clones take up more than 8.5%. The sequenced sample was whole blood. The receptors here all came from an adult who was a healthcare worker with PCR-confirmed SARS-CoV-2 infection or an uninfected control (not recorded which).

The chain links TRBV28 to TRBJ1-4; 9 bases map to TRBD1. The V segment lost 8 bases and the J segment 5 bases; nucleotides outside the gene matches: 0. The CDR3 length is 12 residues. CDR1 and CDR2 from the germline V gene are MDHEN and SYDVKM. CDR3 region: CASGQGNEKLFF. The CDR3 DNA is TGTGCCAGCGGACAGGGGAATGAAAAACTGTTTTTT.

The sample holds a few counts of this clonotype. One end of the junction varies from germline; a read error may be responsible. This rearrangement joins TRBV6-6 to TRBJ1-1; 7 bases match TRBD1. The germline CDR1 and CDR2 sequences are MNHNY and SVGAGI (reference sequence). This CDR3 is built from 14 residues. CDR3 residues: CASSSSGGDTEVFF. Here the CDR3 DNA reads TGTGCCAGCAGTTCCTCAGGGGGTGACACTGAAGTTTTCTTT.

The rearrangement uses TRBV10-3 and TRBJ2-7, with D possibly TRBD2 on 5 matching bases. Per germline, CDR1 ENHRY and CDR2 SYGVKD. V dropped 2 bases and J dropped 5 bases, with 7 bases sitting between them. The CDR3 length is 12 residues. The CDR3 sequence: CAISEGLNEQYF. The CDR3 DNA reads as TGTGCCATCAGTGAGGGACTCAACGAGCAGTACTTC.

This clonotype was seen repeatedly, ten times or more. This chain connects TRBV6-6 to TRBJ2-1; possibly TRBD1 for D (6 bases). Germline V gene lookup returns CDR1 MNHNY and CDR2 SVGAGI (reference sequence). CDR3 length: 13 residues. V was trimmed by 0 bases and J by 14 bases, leaving 14 bases between them. CDR3 nucleotide sequence: TGTGCCAGCAGTTACTCGGGTGCAGGGGTAGAGTTCTTC. This sequence encodes CASSYSGAGVEFF.

The V and J genes are TRBV7-2 and TRBJ2-7; tentatively, D is TRBD2 (5 bases). The CDR3 runs to 15 residues. Looked up from germline, CDR1 is SGHTA and CDR2 is FQGNSA. V shed 3 bases and J shed 0 bases, with 12 bases lying between them. The CDR3, as DNA: TGTGCCAGCAGCTTCGGCAGGAGGAGCTCCTACGAGCAGTACTTC. As protein: CASSFGRRSSYEQYF.

Ten or more counts support this clonotype. This chain connects TRBV5-5 to TRBJ2-2; unclear D gene. V was trimmed by 9 bases and J by 3 bases, leaving 9 bases between them. The germline gives CDR1 SGHKS, CDR2 YYEKEE (reference sequence). CDR3 length equals 12 residues. The CDR3 region is CATPSDTGELFF. The DNA for the CDR3 is TGTGCCACCCCCAGTGACACCGGGGAGCTGTTTTTT.